One and the same sample provided the 14 T cell receptor beta chains below, sequenced in a study of CD8 T cell repertoires and HIV-1 epitope variants. Libraries were prepared by immunoSEQ multiplex PCR; TCRdb keeps only in-frame clonotypes and omits some of them. The sample has 5,500 or so clones, about 70% seen once. Their cognate antigens are unknown. Sequenced: cultured CD8+ T cells derived from PBMCs. The receptor set was obtained from a male donor with HIV.

The chain links TRBV2 to TRBJ1-2; D unclear. This CDR3 has 16 residues. V was clipped by 4 bases and J by 1 base, with 16 bases between them. Germline CDR1 reads SNHLY; CDR2 reads FYNNEI. CDR3 protein: CASSATVEGFNYGYTF. In DNA, the CDR3 is TGTGCCAGCAGTGCTACGGTCGAGGGTTTTAACTATGGCTACACCTTC.

CDR3: CASSSQSPSSYEQYF. DNA of the CDR3: TGTGCCAGCAGTTCACAGAGCCCCAGCTCCTACGAGCAGTACTTC. V usage is TRBV5-8 and J usage is TRBJ2-7; D gene uncertain. The CDR3 sequence is 15 residues long. Trimming left V 5 bases short and J 0 bases short, with 15 bases between. Germline CDR1 reads SGHTS; CDR2 reads YDEGEE.

This clone is medium-sized (0.01 to 0.1%) by share. The V and J genes are TRBV14 and TRBJ2-2; D call uncertain. This CDR3 is 14 amino acids long. V dropped 6 bases and J dropped 0 bases, with 8 bases sitting between them. Germline lookup yields CDR1 SGHDN and CDR2 FVKESK. CDR3 in amino acids: CASRLEANTGELFF. CDR3 in DNA: TGTGCCAGCAGGCTAGAAGCGAACACCGGGGAGCTGTTTTTT.

The chain joins TRBV7-9 to TRBJ2-1, with a weak D call TRBD1 (5 bases). Germline V gene lookup returns CDR1 SEHNR and CDR2 FQNEAQ (reference sequence). Trimming left V 5 bases short and J 4 bases short, with 9 bases between. The CDR3 is made up of 13 amino acids. DNA for the CDR3: TGTGCCAGCAGCACCACAGGTTACAATGAGCAGTTCTTC. Its protein is CASSTTGYNEQFF.

This clone has only a few counts. The V call is TRBV10-1, the J call TRBJ2-7, with D possibly matching TRBD2 (5 bases). CDR1 and CDR2 from the germline V gene are WNHNN and SYGVQD (reference sequence). The ends were cut back, 0 bases at V and 3 bases at J, with 6 bases in the middle. The CDR3 extends over 13 amino acids. The CDR3 DNA reads as TGCGCCAGCAGTGAGTCGAGGGACTACGAGCAGTACTTC. Translated: CASSESRDYEQYF.

This clone came up a few times. J is TRBJ2-7 and V is TRBV28; D assignment may be TRBD1 or TRBD2 (5 bases each). Between the trimmed V and J ends, which lost 3 bases and 5 bases, there was a span of 14 bases. The V gene's germline CDR1 is MDHEN and CDR2 SYDVKM. The CDR3 loop spans 14 amino acids. The CDR3 DNA is TGTGCCAGCAGTTTCGTATCAGGGACCGACGAGCAGTACTTC. It translates to CASSFVSGTDEQYF.

In this sample, this clone turned up a few times. The chain has TRBV27 and TRBJ1-1; the D is unclear. Germline V gives CDR1 MNHEY, CDR2 SMNVEV (reference sequence). The germline V and J ends were trimmed by 1 base and 0 bases, with 9 bases remaining between them. There are 15 residues in the CDR3. The CDR3 nucleotides read TGTGCCAGCAGTTTATGGGGTGGGGTGAACACTGAAGCTTTCTTT. It encodes CASSLWGGVNTEAFF.

The chain has TRBV5-1 and TRBJ2-2; D unresolved. Germline V gene lookup returns CDR1 SGHRS and CDR2 YFSETQ. V lost 9 bases, J lost 7 bases, and 25 bases lay in between. This CDR3 spans 16 amino acids. The CDR3 reads CATTDALQDKYGELFF. The CDR3 DNA reads as TGCGCCACCACCGATGCCCTCCAAGATAAGTACGGGGAGCTGTTTTTT.

This clone was detected only once. The rearrangement joins TRBV19 to TRBJ2-7; D uncertain. CDR1 and CDR2 (germline): LNHDA, SQIVND (reference sequence). The CDR3 sequence is 13 residues long. V lost 3 bases, J lost 7 bases, and 13 bases lay in between. CDR3 DNA: TGTGCCAGTAGTATGAACTCCCTCCTGGAGCAGTACTTC. This sequence encodes CASSMNSLLEQYF.

The chain links TRBV11-2 to TRBJ1-3; D not resolved. Trimming cost V 3 bases and J 3 bases, with 18 bases left between them. From germline, CDR1 is SGHAT and CDR2 FQNNGV. CDR3 size: 17 residues. The CDR3 loop is CASSFPRAGVGGNTIYF. CDR3 in DNA: TGTGCCAGCAGCTTTCCCCGTGCGGGAGTTGGTGGAAACACCATATATTTT. The entire variable domain, with the rest obtained from reference TRBV11-2 and TRBJ1-3, is as follows: EAGVAQSPRYKIIEKRQSVAFWCNPISGHATLYWYQQILGQGPKLLIQFQNNGVVDDSQLPKDRFSAERLKGVDSTLKIQPAKLEDSAVYLCASSFPRAGVGGNTIYFGEGSWLTVV.

The chain uses TRBV7-2 and TRBJ1-4; a possible D gene is TRBD1 (6 bases). The CDR3 has 13 amino acids. Trimming pared 5 bases from V and 8 bases from J, leaving 12 bases between. Germline V gives CDR1 SGHTA, CDR2 FQGNSA. The CDR3 nucleotides read TGTGCCAGCAGCCTGGGGGCGAGAGAAAAACTGTTTTTT. Protein product: CASSLGAREKLFF.

The chain combines TRBV19 with TRBJ1-4, with TRBD1 matching over 7 bases. This CDR3 is 16 amino acids long. J was trimmed by 6 bases and V by 3 bases; bases with no gene match: 10. Germline V CDR1 and CDR2: LNHDA, SQIVND (reference sequence). The CDR3 bases are TGTGCCAGTAGTATCAGGGGGACGGCAGGACATGAAAAACTGTTTTTT. It codes for CASSIRGTAGHEKLFF.

The rearrangement links TRBV5-1 to TRBJ2-7, with no clear D. The CDR3 consists of 11 residues. CDR1 and CDR2 from the germline V gene are SGHRS and YFSETQ. V gave up 5 bases and J gave up 6 bases, with 9 bases separating them. CDR3 sequence reads: CASRKGSEQYF. The CDR3 DNA sequence: TGCGCCAGCAGGAAGGGTTCCGAGCAGTACTTC.

The chain is built from TRBV11-3 and TRBJ2-7; the D gene is possibly TRBD1 (6 bases). V was pared by 5 bases and J by 3 bases, with 8 bases between. Germline V lookup: CDR1 SGHNT, CDR2 YENEEA. The CDR3 covers 12 residues. The CDR3: CASSQDSYEQYF. The CDR3 nucleotides are TGTGCCAGCAGCCAGGACAGCTACGAGCAGTACTTC. Full variable domain (rest looked up from reference TRBV11-3 and TRBJ2-7): EAGVVQSPRYKIIEKKQPVAFWCNPISGHNTLYWYLQNLGQGPELLIRYENEEAVDDSQLPKDRFSAERLKGVDSTLKIQPAELGDSAVYLCASSQDSYEQYFGPGTRLTVT.